A single sample is the source of the 7 T cell receptor beta chains below, sequenced in a study of blood T cell repertoires in COVID-19. Using immunoSEQ multiplex PCR, the repertoire was profiled, and TCRdb retains in-frame clones only, with some absent. Among more than 150,000 clones listed, roughly four fifths were seen once. Sample: peripheral blood. These receptors all come from a woman aged 35 to 49 with acute or convalescent COVID-19.

The chain recombines TRBV7-9 with TRBJ2-1; the D gene is possibly TRBD1 (5 bases). V lost 0 bases, J lost 2 bases, and 8 bases lay in between. CDR3 length: 15 amino acids. Germline V gene data show CDR1 as SEHNR and CDR2 as FQNEAQ (reference sequence). The CDR3 spells CASSLAGQTYNEQFF. The CDR3 DNA reads as TGTGCCAGCAGCTTAGCGGGGCAGACCTACAATGAGCAGTTCTTC.

The chain uses TRBV28 and TRBJ1-5; 8 positions agree with TRBD1. The CDR3 has 14 amino acids. CDR1 is MDHEN, CDR2 SYDVKM, per germline. J gave up 4 bases and V 6 bases, and 5 bases lay outside the gene matches. CDR3 DNA: TGTGCCAGCAGCCCACAGGGGGGAAATCAGCCCCAGCATTTT. This sequence encodes CASSPQGGNQPQHF.

The V call is TRBV12-3 or TRBV12-4, the J call TRBJ1-1; no clear D gene. The CDR3 spans 13 residues. Trimming pared 10 bases from V and 1 base from J, leaving 13 bases between. The CDR3 is CATRGQPNTEAFF. CDR3 DNA sequence: TGTGCCACCCGCGGGCAGCCGAACACTGAAGCTTTCTTT.

This chain links TRBV2 with TRBJ1-1; D uncertain. Germline V gene sequence: CDR1 SNHLY, CDR2 FYNNEI. The CDR3 length is 14 residues. V lost 3 bases and J 4 bases, leaving 12 bases between the germline ends. The chain's CDR3 is CASSERVQGTEAFF. Written as DNA, the CDR3 is TGTGCCAGCAGTGAGAGGGTGCAAGGCACTGAAGCTTTCTTT.

The chain employs TRBV5-6 and TRBJ1-4; D is undetermined. The length of the CDR3 is 16 residues. The germline V gene has CDR1 SGHDT and CDR2 YYEEEE. Deletions cut 0 bases from V and 11 bases from J, with 20 bases between. Here the CDR3 DNA reads TGTGCCAGCAGCTTGGGCTCCGGTAGCACGTATAGGAAACTGTTTTTT. Encoded protein: CASSLGSGSTYRKLFF.

The J gene is TRBJ1-1, the V gene TRBV6-5; possible D gene TRBD1, 5 bases. Trimming removed 2 bases at V and 5 bases at J, with 9 bases between. This CDR3 region has 13 residues. Germline V gives CDR1 MNHEY, CDR2 SVGAGI. The chain's CDR3 is CASSYRGVTEAFF. CDR3 nucleotide sequence: TGTGCCAGCAGTTACAGGGGCGTTACTGAAGCTTTCTTT.

V and J are TRBV30 and TRBJ1-5; D is perhaps TRBD1 (6 bases). CDR1 is GTSNPN, CDR2 SVGIG, per germline (reference sequence). This CDR3 has 13 residues. Trimming stripped 2 bases from V and 8 bases from J, with 13 bases between. CDR3 DNA: TGTGCCTGGAGTAGCTGGGGGCGGGAGCCCCAGCATTTT. Its protein is CAWSSWGREPQHF.